This TCR beta chain came from a study of cytotoxic CD8 clonotypes in ibrutinib-treated CLL. On the study more broadly: Patient counts were ten to eleven relapsed/refractory, approximately 15 treatment-naive and around 17 IGHV unmutated. After a median about eleven months on treatment (6 to 36), response samples were drawn. Study conclusions and caveats: Clonality increased with ibrutinib response but returned toward baseline at progression.

Trimming pared 1 base from V and 1 base from J, leaving 8 bases between. This CDR3 comprises 14 residues. CDR1 is LGHNT and CDR2 is FRNRAP in the germline V gene. A note on this clone: The target antigen is unknown.

T cells were sequenced at a targeted depth of 1 in 200,000 to 1 in 1 million. Libraries were prepared by immunoSEQ multiplex PCR; TCRdb keeps only in-frame clonotypes and omits some of them. The sample consists of approximately 60,000 clones, 56% of them appearing once. The clonotype was recovered from a human donor with chronic lymphocytic leukemia. This sample comprised PBMCs, obtained after 24 months of ibrutinib treatment. V and J are TRBV12-5 and TRBJ2-7; D possibly corresponds to TRBD2 (5 bases). The CDR3 loop is CASGLGLASYEQYF. The CDR3 coding sequence is TGTGCTAGTGGTTTGGGGCTAGCTTCCTACGAGCAGTACTTC. The full variable domain, completed using reference TRBV12-5 and TRBJ2-7, is DARVTQTPRHKVTEMGQEVTMRCQPILGHNTVFWYRQTMMQGLELLAYFRNRAPLDDSGMPKDRFSAEMPDATLATLKIQPSEPRDSAVYFCASGLGLASYEQYFGPGTRLTVT.